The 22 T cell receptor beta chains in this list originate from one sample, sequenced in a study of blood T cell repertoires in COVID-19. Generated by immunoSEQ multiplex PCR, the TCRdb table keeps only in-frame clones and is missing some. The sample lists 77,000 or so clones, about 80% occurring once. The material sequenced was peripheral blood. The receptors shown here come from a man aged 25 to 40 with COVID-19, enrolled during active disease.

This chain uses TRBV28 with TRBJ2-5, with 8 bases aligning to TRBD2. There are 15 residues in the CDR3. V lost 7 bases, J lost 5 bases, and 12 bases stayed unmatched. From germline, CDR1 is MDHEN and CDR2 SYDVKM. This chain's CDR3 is CASTLAGSIWETQYF. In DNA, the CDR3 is TGTGCCAGCACATTAGCGGGGTCGATTTGGGAGACCCAGTACTTC. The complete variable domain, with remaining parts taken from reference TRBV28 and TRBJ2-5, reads DVKVTQSSRYLVKRTGEKVFLECVQDMDHENMFWYRQDPGLGLRLIYFSYDVKMKEKGDIPEGYSVSREKKERFSLILESASTNQTSMYLCASTLAGSIWETQYFGPGTRLLVL.

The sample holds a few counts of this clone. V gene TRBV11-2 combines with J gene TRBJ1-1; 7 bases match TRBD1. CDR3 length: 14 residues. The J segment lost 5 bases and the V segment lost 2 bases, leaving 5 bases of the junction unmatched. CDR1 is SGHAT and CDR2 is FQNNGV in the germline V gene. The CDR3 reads CASSLMIQGTEAFF. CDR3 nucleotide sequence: TGTGCCAGCAGCTTAATGATACAGGGGACTGAAGCTTTCTTT.

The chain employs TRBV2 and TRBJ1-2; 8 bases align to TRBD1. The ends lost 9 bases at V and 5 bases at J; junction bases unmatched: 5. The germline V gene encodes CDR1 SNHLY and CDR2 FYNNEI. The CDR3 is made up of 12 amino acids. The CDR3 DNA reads TGTGCCAGTTCGACAGGGGCTTATGGCTACACCTTC. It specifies CASSTGAYGYTF. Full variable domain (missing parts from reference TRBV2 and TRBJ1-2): EPEVTQTPSHQVTQMGQEVILRCVPISNHLYFYWYRQILGQKVEFLVSFYNNEISEKSEIFDDQFSVERPDGSNFTLKIRSTKLEDSAMYFCASSTGAYGYTFGSGTRLTVV.

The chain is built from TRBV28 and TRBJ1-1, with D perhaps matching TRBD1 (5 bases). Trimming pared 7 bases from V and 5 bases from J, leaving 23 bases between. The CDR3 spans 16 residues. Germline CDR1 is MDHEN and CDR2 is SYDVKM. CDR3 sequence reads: CASTPTQGEVSTEAFF. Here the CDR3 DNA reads TGTGCCAGCACCCCCACGCAAGGGGAGGTTAGTACTGAAGCTTTCTTT.

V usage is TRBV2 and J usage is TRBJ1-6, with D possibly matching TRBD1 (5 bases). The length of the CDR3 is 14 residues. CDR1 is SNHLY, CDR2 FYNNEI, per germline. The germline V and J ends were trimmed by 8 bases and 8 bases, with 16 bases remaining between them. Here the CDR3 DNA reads TGTGCCAGCTCCTCAGACAGTTTGTATTCACCCCTCCACTTT. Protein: CASSSDSLYSPLHF.

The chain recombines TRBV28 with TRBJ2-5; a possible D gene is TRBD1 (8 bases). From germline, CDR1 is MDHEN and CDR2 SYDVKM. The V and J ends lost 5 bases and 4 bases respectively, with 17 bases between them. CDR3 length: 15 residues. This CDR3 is CASSIDRGGPETQYF. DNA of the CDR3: TGTGCCAGCAGTATCGACAGGGGAGGGCCAGAGACCCAGTACTTC.

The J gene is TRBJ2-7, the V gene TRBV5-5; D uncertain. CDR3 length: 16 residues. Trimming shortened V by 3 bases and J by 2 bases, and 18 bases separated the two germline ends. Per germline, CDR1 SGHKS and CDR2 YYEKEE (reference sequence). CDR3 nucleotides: TGTGCCAGCAGCTACCGATCCGGGTCAAATACCTACGAGCAGTACTTC. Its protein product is CASSYRSGSNTYEQYF. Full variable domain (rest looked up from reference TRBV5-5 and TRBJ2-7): DAGVTQSPTHLIKTRGQQVTLRCSPISGHKSVSWYQQVLGQGPQFIFQYYEKEERGRGNFPDRFSARQFPNYSSELNVNALLLGDSALYLCASSYRSGSNTYEQYFGPGTRLTVT.

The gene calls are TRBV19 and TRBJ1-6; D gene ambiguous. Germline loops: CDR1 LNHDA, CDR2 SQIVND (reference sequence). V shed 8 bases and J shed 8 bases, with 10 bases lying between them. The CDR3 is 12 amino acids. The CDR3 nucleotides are TGTGCCAGTGCGAGGAGGGATTCACCCCTCCACTTT. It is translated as CASARRDSPLHF.

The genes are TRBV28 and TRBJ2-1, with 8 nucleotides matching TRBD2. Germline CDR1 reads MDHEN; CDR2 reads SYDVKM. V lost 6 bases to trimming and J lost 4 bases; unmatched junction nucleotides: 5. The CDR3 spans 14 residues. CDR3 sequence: CASRSGGIYNEQFF. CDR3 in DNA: TGTGCCAGCAGGAGCGGGGGTATATACAATGAGCAGTTCTTC.

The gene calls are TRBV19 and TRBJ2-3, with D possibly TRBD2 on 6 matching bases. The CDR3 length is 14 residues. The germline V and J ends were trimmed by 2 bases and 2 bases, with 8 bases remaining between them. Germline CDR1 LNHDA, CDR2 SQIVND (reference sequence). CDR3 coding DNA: TGTGCCAGTAGTATACGGGGGTACACAGATACGCAGTATTTT. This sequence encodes CASSIRGYTDTQYF.

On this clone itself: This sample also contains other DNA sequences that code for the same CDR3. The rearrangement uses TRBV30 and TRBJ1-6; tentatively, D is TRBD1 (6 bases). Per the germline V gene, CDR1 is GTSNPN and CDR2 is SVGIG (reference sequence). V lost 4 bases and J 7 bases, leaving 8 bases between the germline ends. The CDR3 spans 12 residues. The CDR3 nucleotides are TGTGCCTGGACTAGGGGGAATTCACCCCTCCACTTT. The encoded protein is CAWTRGNSPLHF.

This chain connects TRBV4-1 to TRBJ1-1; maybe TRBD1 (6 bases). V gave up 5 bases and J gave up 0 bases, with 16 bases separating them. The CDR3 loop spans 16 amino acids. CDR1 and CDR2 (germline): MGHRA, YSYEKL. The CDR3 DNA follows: TGCGCCAGCAGCTTACAGGGAGAAAGCATGAACACTGAAGCTTTCTTT. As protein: CASSLQGESMNTEAFF.

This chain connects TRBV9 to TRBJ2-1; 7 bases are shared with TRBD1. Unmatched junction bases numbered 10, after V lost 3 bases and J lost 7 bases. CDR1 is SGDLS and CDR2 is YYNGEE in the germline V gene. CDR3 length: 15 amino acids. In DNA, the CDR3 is TGTGCCAGCAGCGCGTCGTTACAGGGGAATAATGAGCAGTTCTTC. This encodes CASSASLQGNNEQFF.

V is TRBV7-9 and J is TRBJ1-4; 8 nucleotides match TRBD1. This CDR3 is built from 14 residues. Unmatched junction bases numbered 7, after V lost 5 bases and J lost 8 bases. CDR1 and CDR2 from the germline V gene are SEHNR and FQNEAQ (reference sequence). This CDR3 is CASSEDRAGEKLFF. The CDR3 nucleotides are TGTGCCAGCAGCGAGGACAGGGCAGGGGAAAAACTGTTTTTT. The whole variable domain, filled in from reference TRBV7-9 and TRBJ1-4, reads DTGVSQNPRHKITKRGQNVTFRCDPISEHNRLYWYRQTLGQGPEFLTYFQNEAQLEKSRLLSDRFSAERPKGSFSTLEIQRTEQGDSAMYLCASSEDRAGEKLFFGSGTQLSVL.

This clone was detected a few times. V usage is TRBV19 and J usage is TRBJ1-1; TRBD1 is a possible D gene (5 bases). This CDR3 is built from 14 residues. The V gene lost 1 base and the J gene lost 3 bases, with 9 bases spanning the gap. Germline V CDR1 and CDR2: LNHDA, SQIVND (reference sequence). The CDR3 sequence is CASSIAGWDTEAFF. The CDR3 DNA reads TGTGCCAGTAGTATAGCAGGGTGGGACACTGAAGCTTTCTTT.

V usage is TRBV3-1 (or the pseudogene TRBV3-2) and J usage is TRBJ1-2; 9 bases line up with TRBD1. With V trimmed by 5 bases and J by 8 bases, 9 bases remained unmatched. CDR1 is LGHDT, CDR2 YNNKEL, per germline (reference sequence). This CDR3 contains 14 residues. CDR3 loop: CASSSPGTGNGYTF. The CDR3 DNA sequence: TGTGCCAGCAGCAGTCCGGGGACAGGGAACGGCTACACCTTC.

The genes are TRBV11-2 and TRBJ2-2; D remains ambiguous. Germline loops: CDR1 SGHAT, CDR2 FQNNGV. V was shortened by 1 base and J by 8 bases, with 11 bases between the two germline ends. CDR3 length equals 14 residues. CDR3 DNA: TGTGCCAGCAGCTTAGTTGTGGGCCTGGGGGAGCTGTTTTTT. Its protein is CASSLVVGLGELFF.

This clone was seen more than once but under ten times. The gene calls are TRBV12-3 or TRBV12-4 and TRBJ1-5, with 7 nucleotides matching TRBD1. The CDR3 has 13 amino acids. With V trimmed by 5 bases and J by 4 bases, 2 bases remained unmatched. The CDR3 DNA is TGTGCCAGCAGTATACAGGGGAATCAGCCCCAGCATTTT. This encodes CASSIQGNQPQHF.

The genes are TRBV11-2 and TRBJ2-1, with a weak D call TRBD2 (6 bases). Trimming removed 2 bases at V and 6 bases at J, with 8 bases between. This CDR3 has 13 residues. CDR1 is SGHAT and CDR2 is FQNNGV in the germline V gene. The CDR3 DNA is TGTGCCAGCAGCTTAATGCGGGGCAATGAGCAGTTCTTC. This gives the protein CASSLMRGNEQFF.

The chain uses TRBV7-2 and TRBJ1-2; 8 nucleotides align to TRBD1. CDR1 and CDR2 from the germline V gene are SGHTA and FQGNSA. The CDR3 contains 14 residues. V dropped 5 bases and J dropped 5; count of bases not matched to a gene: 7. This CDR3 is CASSPDRGGYGYTF. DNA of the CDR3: TGTGCCAGCAGCCCCGACAGGGGAGGTTATGGCTACACCTTC.

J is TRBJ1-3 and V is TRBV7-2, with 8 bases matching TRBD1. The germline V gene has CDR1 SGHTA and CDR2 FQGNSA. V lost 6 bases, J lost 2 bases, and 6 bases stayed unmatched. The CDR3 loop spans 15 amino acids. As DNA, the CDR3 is TGTGCCAGCAGGGGTATGACAGGGGCTGGAAACACCATATATTTT. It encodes CASRGMTGAGNTIYF. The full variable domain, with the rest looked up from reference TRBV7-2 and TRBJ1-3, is GAGVSQSPSNKVTEKGKDVELRCDPISGHTALYWYRQSLGQGLEFLIYFQGNSAPDKSGLPSDRFSAERTGGSVSTLTIQRTQQEDSAVYLCASRGMTGAGNTIYFGEGSWLTVV.

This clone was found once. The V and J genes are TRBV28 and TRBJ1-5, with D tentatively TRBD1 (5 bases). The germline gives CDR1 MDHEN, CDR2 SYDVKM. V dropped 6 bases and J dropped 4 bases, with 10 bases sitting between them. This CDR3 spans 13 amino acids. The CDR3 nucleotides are TGTGCCAGCAGGACAGAACCAAATCAGCCCCAGCATTTT. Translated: CASRTEPNQPQHF.